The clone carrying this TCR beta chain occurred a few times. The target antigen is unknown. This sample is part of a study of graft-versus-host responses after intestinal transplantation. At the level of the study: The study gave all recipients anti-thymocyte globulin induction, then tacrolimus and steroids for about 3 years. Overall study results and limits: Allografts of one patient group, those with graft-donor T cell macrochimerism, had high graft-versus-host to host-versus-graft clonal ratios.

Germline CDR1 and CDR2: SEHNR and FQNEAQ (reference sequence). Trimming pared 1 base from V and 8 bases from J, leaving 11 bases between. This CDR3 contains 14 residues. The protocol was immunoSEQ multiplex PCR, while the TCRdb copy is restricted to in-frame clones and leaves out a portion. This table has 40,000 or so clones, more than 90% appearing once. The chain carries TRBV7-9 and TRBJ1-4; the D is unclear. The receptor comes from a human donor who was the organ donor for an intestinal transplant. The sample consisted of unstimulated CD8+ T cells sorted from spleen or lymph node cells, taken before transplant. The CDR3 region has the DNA TGTGCCAGCAGCTTAGACTCATTGCCGGAAAAACTGTTTTTT. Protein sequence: CASSLDSLPEKLFF.